The 29 T cell receptor beta chains given below trace back to one sample, sequenced in a study of cytomegalovirus exposure and HLA in healthy donors. The study ran its PCR with 60 Vbeta and 13 Jbeta primers. The repertoire was sequenced with immunoSEQ multiplex PCR; TCRdb's copy has only in-frame clones and lacks some. The sample yields under 200,000 clones, 70% to 85% seen once. Sequencing was performed on PBMCs. The receptors stem from a woman aged 40 to 49 in good health and CMV-seronegative.

This clone has a single count. The chain links TRBV7-3 to TRBJ2-2; 7 bases are a match to TRBD2. The length of the CDR3 is 17 residues. Germline CDR1 and CDR2: SGHTA and FQGTGA. V shed 3 bases, J shed 7 bases, and the junction held 14 bases outside the gene matches. The CDR3 region has the DNA TGTGCCAGCAGCTTCCCTCTTCCGGGAGGAGGGAACGGGGAGCTGTTTTTT. Translation: CASSFPLPGGGNGELFF.

The chain combines TRBV7-9 with TRBJ2-5; 12 bases agree with TRBD2. J was trimmed by 2 bases and V by 5 bases; bases with no gene match: 3. Per the germline V gene, CDR1 is SEHNR and CDR2 is FQNEAQ (reference sequence). This CDR3 contains 15 residues. CDR3 loop: CASSPGLAGQETQYF. In nucleotides, the CDR3 is TGTGCCAGCAGCCCAGGACTAGCGGGGCAAGAGACCCAGTACTTC.

V usage is TRBV5-6 and J usage is TRBJ2-5; D perhaps matches TRBD1 (5 bases). The germline V gene encodes CDR1 SGHDT and CDR2 YYEEEE. Trimming pared 0 bases from V and 5 bases from J, leaving 11 bases between. This CDR3 contains 14 residues. The CDR3 sequence is CASSLVGVSETQYF. CDR3 DNA sequence: TGTGCCAGCAGCTTGGTAGGGGTAAGCGAGACCCAGTACTTC.

The CDR3 DNA follows: TGTGCCAGCAGCAAGGAGGGACAGGCCCACAATGAGCAGTTCTTC. Translating it yields CASSKEGQAHNEQFF. The rearrangement links TRBV7-2 to TRBJ2-1, with 8 bases that match TRBD1. The V gene end was trimmed by 5 bases and the J gene end by 5 bases; junction bases not matched to a gene: 8. Per the germline V gene, CDR1 is SGHTA and CDR2 is FQGNSA. The CDR3 is 15 residues long.

This clone turned up a few times. V usage is TRBV19 and J usage is TRBJ1-1; perhaps TRBD1 as D (5 bases). The CDR3 totals 14 residues. V was shortened by 8 bases and J by 2 bases, with 15 bases between the two germline ends. CDR1 and CDR2 (germline): LNHDA, SQIVND (reference sequence). In nucleotides, the CDR3 is TGTGCCAGTGGTTTTTGGGGCAGCAACACTGAAGCTTTCTTT. Its protein product is CASGFWGSNTEAFF. Full variable domain (outside the CDR3, taken from reference TRBV19 and TRBJ1-1): DGGITQSPKYLFRKEGQNVTLSCEQNLNHDAMYWYRQDPGQGLRLIYYSQIVNDFQKGDIAEGYSVSREKKESFPLTVTSAQKNPTAFYLCASGFWGSNTEAFFGQGTRLTVV.

V and J are TRBV28 and TRBJ2-5; 7 bases fit TRBD2. Germline CDR1 is MDHEN and CDR2 is SYDVKM. The V gene end was trimmed by 3 bases and the J gene end by 4 bases; junction bases not matched to a gene: 5. The CDR3 loop spans 14 amino acids. CDR3: CASSLGGLLETQYF. CDR3 in DNA: TGTGCCAGCAGTTTGGGGGGGTTACTAGAGACCCAGTACTTC.

The chain uses TRBV2 and TRBJ2-3, with D maybe TRBD2 (6 bases). V was clipped by 7 bases and J by 2 bases, with 10 bases between them. The CDR3 contains 13 residues. Per germline, CDR1 SNHLY and CDR2 FYNNEI. The CDR3: CASMAGYTDTQYF. The CDR3 bases are TGTGCCAGCATGGCGGGGTACACAGATACGCAGTATTTT.

The genes are TRBV5-6 and TRBJ1-2, with D perhaps TRBD1 (6 bases). CDR1 and CDR2 from the germline V gene are SGHDT and YYEEEE. The CDR3 has 15 residues. Trimming took off 1 base at V and 4 bases at J, with 14 bases between the two ends. CDR3 amino acids: CASSLSGATTYGYTF. The CDR3 region has the DNA TGTGCCAGCAGCTTGTCAGGGGCCACAACCTATGGCTACACCTTC.

V gene TRBV21-1 combines with J gene TRBJ1-5; no check of the table's D call, TRBD1, against the DNA was made. TRBV21-1 is classified as a pseudogene. CDR3 length: 15 amino acids. In DNA, the CDR3 is TGTGCCAGCACCCCGGGACAGGCCCTAAGGGAGCCCCAGCATTTT. Its translation is CASTPGQALREPQHF.

This chain links TRBV4-3 with TRBJ2-7; TRBD1 matches 9 bases. The germline gives CDR1 LGHNA, CDR2 YSLEER. The V and J ends lost 6 bases and 4 bases, in that order; junction bases with no gene match: 7. The CDR3 consists of 14 residues. CDR3 coding DNA: TGCGCCAGCAGTCCGGGACAGGGAAGTTACGAGCAGTACTTC. This sequence encodes CASSPGQGSYEQYF.

The V and J genes are TRBV21-1 and TRBJ1-3; the table's TRBD1 call for D was not verified on the DNA. TRBV21-1 is given as a pseudogene. The CDR3 spans 15 residues. CDR3 nucleotides: TGTGCCAGCAGCCGGGGACAGGGAGTAGGAAACACCATATATTTT. Protein: CASSRGQGVGNTIYF.

This chain uses TRBV27 with TRBJ1-2; TRBD1 is a possible D gene (5 bases). Germline CDR1 and CDR2: MNHEY and SMNVEV (reference sequence). The CDR3 runs 16 residues. V lost 5 bases, J lost 4 bases, and 20 bases lay in between. The CDR3 reads CASSPLRARQFYGYTF. The CDR3 nucleotides read TGTGCCAGCAGTCCCCTCAGGGCCCGACAATTCTATGGCTACACCTTC.

V usage is TRBV28 and J usage is TRBJ1-2; tentative D call: TRBD1 (6 bases). V was trimmed by 7 bases and J by 1 base, leaving 7 bases between them. Germline CDR1 and CDR2: MDHEN and SYDVKM. The CDR3 is 12 amino acids. CDR3: CASTRGNYGYTF. In nucleotides, the CDR3 is TGTGCCAGCACCAGGGGTAACTATGGCTACACCTTC.

The chain combines TRBV5-4 with TRBJ2-7; possible D gene TRBD2, 5 bases. The V gene lost 0 bases and the J gene lost 7 bases, with 11 bases spanning the gap. This CDR3 region has 13 residues. The germline CDR1 and CDR2 sequences are SGHNT and YYREEE (reference sequence). This CDR3 is CASSLGYTGEQYF. Written as DNA, the CDR3 is TGTGCCAGCAGCTTGGGTTATACGGGGGAGCAGTACTTC.

This clone has a single count. The chain has TRBV7-2 and TRBJ1-1; the D is unclear. The CDR3 runs to 15 residues. V gave up 5 bases and J gave up 1 base, with 14 bases separating them. Germline values: CDR1 SGHTA, CDR2 FQGNSA. CDR3 DNA: TGTGCCAGCAGCCCGAGGGTAGGTGCGAACACTGAAGCTTTCTTT. Translating gives CASSPRVGANTEAFF.

The gene calls are TRBV7-9 and TRBJ1-2, with D possibly matching TRBD1 (6 bases). Germline V gene data show CDR1 as SEHNR and CDR2 as FQNEAQ (reference sequence). CDR3 length equals 15 residues. V lost 0 bases and J 6 bases, leaving 14 bases between the germline ends. CDR3 protein: CASSLAPGGADGYTF. The CDR3, as DNA: TGTGCCAGCAGCTTAGCTCCCGGGGGGGCGGATGGCTACACCTTC.

This chain joins TRBV5-4 and TRBJ2-1; TRBD2 might be the D (7 bases). CDR1 is SGHNT and CDR2 is YYREEE in the germline V gene (reference sequence). Deletions cut 4 bases from V and 4 bases from J, with 12 bases between. CDR3 size: 14 residues. The CDR3 here is CASSKGGGYNEQFF. CDR3 nucleotide sequence: TGTGCCAGCAGCAAGGGGGGGGGATACAATGAGCAGTTCTTC.

The chain uses TRBV7-9 and TRBJ2-4; a possible D gene is TRBD2 (6 bases). There are 17 residues in the CDR3. Germline assignment: CDR1 SEHNR and CDR2 FQNEAQ (reference sequence). V was shortened by 0 bases and J by 6 bases, with 18 bases between the two germline ends. The CDR3 here is CASSLAEGATSGNIQYF. CDR3 DNA sequence: TGTGCCAGCAGCTTAGCGGAGGGTGCCACCTCGGGAAACATTCAGTACTTC.

The chain uses TRBV28 and TRBJ2-1, with D possibly TRBD1 on 7 matching bases. Trimming cost V 2 bases and J 2 bases, with 16 bases left between them. CDR3 length equals 17 residues. CDR1 is MDHEN, CDR2 SYDVKM, per germline. The CDR3 coding sequence is TGTGCCAGCAGTTTAGGGGGGACAGCCGGAGCCTACAATGAGCAGTTCTTC. Amino acid sequence: CASSLGGTAGAYNEQFF.

The count of this clone is one. J is TRBJ2-7 and V is TRBV7-9, with 9 nucleotides matching TRBD1. Germline loops: CDR1 SEHNR, CDR2 FQNEAQ (reference sequence). The V and J ends lost 5 bases and 2 bases, in that order; junction bases with no gene match: 4. The CDR3 totals 14 residues. The CDR3 DNA follows: TGTGCCAGCAGCCGGGGACAGGGCCCCTACGAGCAGTACTTC. Translating it yields CASSRGQGPYEQYF.

This clone was picked up one time. The chain couples TRBV4-2 to TRBJ2-2; TRBD2 matches at 12 bases. The CDR3 is made up of 15 amino acids. Germline lookup yields CDR1 LGHNA and CDR2 YNFKEQ. J lost 6 bases, V lost 6 bases, and 5 bases had no gene match. CDR3 residues: CASRASGRVSGELFF. The CDR3 region has the DNA TGTGCCAGCAGGGCTAGCGGGAGGGTATCCGGGGAGCTGTTTTTT.

This chain joins TRBV27 and TRBJ1-2; 9 bases line up with TRBD1. After removal of 0 bases from V and 6 bases from J, the junction contained 8 bases not matched to a gene. The CDR3 runs 16 residues. Germline values: CDR1 MNHEY, CDR2 SMNVEV (reference sequence). Here the CDR3 DNA reads TGTGCCAGCAGTTTATCGGGGGACAGGGCGTGGAATGGCTACACCTTC. It yields the protein CASSLSGDRAWNGYTF.

J is TRBJ1-3 and V is TRBV6-1, with 7 bases matching TRBD1. Germline V CDR1 and CDR2: MNHNS, SASEGT. The CDR3 spans 15 residues. The V segment lost 0 bases and the J segment 4 bases; nucleotides outside the gene matches: 3. Here the CDR3 reads CASSEADRQGNTIYF. CDR3 coding DNA: TGTGCCAGCAGTGAAGCGGACAGGCAAGGAAACACCATATATTTT.

This rearrangement joins TRBV29-1 to TRBJ1-1; 9 bases are shared with TRBD1. After removal of 8 bases from V and 4 bases from J, the junction contained 14 bases not matched to a gene. CDR3 length equals 15 residues. Germline V gene data show CDR1 as SQVTM and CDR2 as ANQGSEA. CDR3 amino acids: CSLSGTGYRGTEAFF. DNA of the CDR3: TGCAGCCTATCCGGGACAGGGTACCGTGGCACTGAAGCTTTCTTT.

The chain is built from TRBV19 and TRBJ2-1; the D gene is possibly TRBD1 (6 bases). V was shortened by 5 bases and J by 4 bases, with 9 bases between the two germline ends. The CDR3 spans 13 residues. Germline CDR1 and CDR2: LNHDA and SQIVND (reference sequence). The CDR3 coding sequence is TGTGCCAGTAGTCGGGACACTTACAATGAGCAGTTCTTC. It specifies CASSRDTYNEQFF.

The CDR3 DNA is TGTGCCAGCAGCTTAGGAGGGAGTGCGACTAATGAAAAACTGTTTTTT. Its translation is CASSLGGSATNEKLFF. The chain combines TRBV7-2 with TRBJ1-4; no definite D call. Germline CDR1 reads SGHTA; CDR2 reads FQGNSA. The V end lost 1 base, the J end lost 2 bases, and 11 bases lay between the germline ends. This CDR3 has 16 residues.

The chain combines TRBV9 with TRBJ2-1; no definite D call. The V and J ends lost 0 bases and 2 bases respectively, with 9 bases between them. The CDR3 is 15 residues long. Germline CDR1 is SGDLS and CDR2 is YYNGEE. The CDR3 DNA sequence: TGTGCCAGCAGCGTAGTAGAGCGCCCCTACAATGAGCAGTTCTTC. This sequence encodes CASSVVERPYNEQFF.

The chain links TRBV9 to TRBJ2-1, with TRBD2 matching over 15 bases. The trim removed 4 bases at V and 5 bases at J, leaving 10 bases unmatched. Germline CDR1 and CDR2: SGDLS and YYNGEE. This CDR3 comprises 18 residues. CDR3 DNA sequence: TGTGCCAGCAGCTTCGGACTAGCGGGAGGGCCGAAGAACAATGAGCAGTTCTTC. This encodes CASSFGLAGGPKNNEQFF.

The rearrangement uses TRBV30 and TRBJ2-2; TRBD1 is a possible D gene (6 bases). V lost 2 bases and J lost 0, with 19 bases in between. The V gene's germline CDR1 is GTSNPN and CDR2 SVGIG (reference sequence). This CDR3 contains 18 residues. Here the CDR3 reads CAWSHLFGGYSNTGELFF. The CDR3 nucleotides read TGTGCCTGGAGTCACCTTTTTGGGGGCTACTCGAACACCGGGGAGCTGTTTTTT.